A selection of T cell receptor beta chains follows, all from one sample in a study of blood T cell repertoires in COVID-19. Using immunoSEQ multiplex PCR, the repertoire was profiled, and TCRdb retains in-frame clones only, with some absent. The profile covers fewer than 450,000 clones, with 85% to 90% appearing a single time and 1.2% taken by the ten largest. The sample taken for sequencing was PBMCs or T cells enriched from blood (not recorded which). These receptors originate from a woman younger than 30 who had recovered from COVID-19. The CDR3 runs from the conserved cysteine through the conserved F or W. The size entry is marked missing in some rows and otherwise reads once, few, many or a size class.

TRBV5-1,TRBJ2-5,-,CASSSEGQGTGETQYF
TRBV27,TRBJ2-5,-,CASSWQGAPLETQYF
TRBV19,TRBJ2-3,-,CASSISSGVNTQYF
TRBV7-9,TRBJ2-7,-,CASSHVGSSDEQYF
TRBV7-6,TRBJ1-6,-,CASSSGTGDSPLHF
TRBV28,TRBJ1-2,-,CASSSGQPYGYTF
TRBV6-6,TRBJ1-2,-,CASVWGDGYTF
TRBV3-1/TRBV3-2,TRBJ1-2,-,CASSQDFGGAYGYTF
TRBV9,TRBJ1-3,-,CASSPGGGTSGNTIYF
TRBV4-2,TRBJ1-3,once,CASSQDAQGAGGNTIYF
TRBV21-1,TRBJ2-7,-,CASSSKTPYEQYF
TRBV27,TRBJ2-7,-,CASSLRQGVYEQYF
TRBV9,TRBJ1-4,few,CASSNQGARNEKLFF
TRBV10-1,TRBJ2-2,-,CASSQQGDTGELFF
TRBV2,TRBJ2-7,once,CASTLTGTGLREQYF
TRBV5-6,TRBJ1-2,-,CASSFDRPSYGYTF
TRBV5-1,TRBJ1-2,-,CASSLVREGGYTF
TRBV19,TRBJ2-4,-,CASSPEQGTLAKNIQYF
TRBV5-1,TRBJ2-3,-,CASSLGGGGRHDTQYF
TRBV10-3,TRBJ2-5,-,CAISETLAGGRWETQYF
TRBV2,TRBJ2-2,-,CASEGTGNTGELFF
TRBV28,TRBJ1-1,once,CASSSAYRGKDEAFF
TRBV27,TRBJ1-4,once,CASRQPGQGPRGKLFF
TRBV6-1,TRBJ2-1,-,CASSEGSGREQFF
TRBV14,TRBJ1-2,-,CASSLRTGGYGYTF
TRBV6-5,TRBJ2-7,once,CASSYGELAEQYF
TRBV27,TRBJ1-1,-,CASSPREEVAEAFF
TRBV6-4,TRBJ2-3,many,CASAASGGSTDTQYF
TRBV2,TRBJ2-7,-,CASRAGLQNSYEQYF
TRBV6-5,TRBJ1-3,-,CASSLTGGYRNTIYF
TRBV10-3,TRBJ2-3,-,CAISEALLDTQYF
TRBV28,TRBJ1-5,-,CASSSVQGIDNQPQHF
TRBV7-9,TRBJ2-7,-,CASSLGRTSQYF
TRBV11-2,TRBJ2-2,-,CASSLARGRTGELFF
TRBV2,TRBJ1-6,once,CASRDRGFYNSPLHF
TRBV28,TRBJ2-3,-,CASRIVGGTDTQYF
TRBV5-1,TRBJ1-6,-,CASSLGQANSPLHF
TRBV14,TRBJ1-3,-,CASSQYGGAEIRLGNTIYF
TRBV11-3,TRBJ2-3,-,CASSLESGTDTQYF
TRBV5-6,TRBJ1-2,-,CASSGGDRGRKGYTF
TRBV29-1,TRBJ2-1,-,CSVEKGRQGGSYNEQFF
TRBV7-2,TRBJ2-7,-,CASSFDRGPIYEQYF
TRBV6-1,TRBJ1-2,few,CASSEARQTRGYTF
TRBV9,TRBJ2-3,-,CASSGLLDTQYF
TRBV6-5,TRBJ2-1,-,CASSRGLADYNEQFF
TRBV28,TRBJ2-7,-,CASTQGGASPNEQYF
TRBV29-1,TRBJ2-3,-,CSVSGQGTDTQYF
TRBV7-2,TRBJ2-1,-,CASSLSSGGISYNEQFF
TRBV9,TRBJ2-1,once,CASSVLERGVFEQFF
TRBV5-4,TRBJ1-4,-,CASSLEAGEEKLFF
TRBV24-1,TRBJ2-1,-,CATSDLTGKQFF
TRBV12-3/TRBV12-4,TRBJ1-1,-,CASSGQGRAFF
TRBV7-2,TRBJ2-5,-,CASRRLAGLEEAQYF